The clone carrying this T cell receptor (beta chain) was picked up many times. Its antigen is currently unknown. The data were taken from a study of human T cells and chemical hapten exposure. Background on the study: Diphenylcyclopropenone, dosed weekly to the scalp, was given to patients throughout the roughly 25-week study.

General study findings and limits: PT1 expanded TCR numbers rose with patch test score.

Trimming took off 4 bases at V and 5 bases at J, with 9 bases between the two ends. The CDR3 consists of 13 residues. Germline V gene lookup returns CDR1 SNHLY and CDR2 FYNNEI. The time point here: patch test 1, 2 weeks after DPC sensitization. Noted treatment: therapeutic diphenylcyclopropenone sensitization with weekly scalp DPC. Total RNA was isolated from unfractionated whole blood. Authors' methods: A per-sample median of roughly 96,000 TCRs was observed, with a range of about 23,224 to 700,000. One entry per CDR3 protein results from TCRdb running MiXCR on the RACE reads. TCRdb's processing, not the study's, gives the V and J calls here. Seen here are about 120,000 distinct CDR3 sequences, about 12% observed once, and the top ten hold roughly 1.3%.

The chain joins TRBV2 to TRBJ2-1; tentatively, D is TRBD1 or TRBD2 (5 bases each). The material sequenced was whole blood, taken in connection with sensitization to the hapten diphenylcyclopropenone (DPC). The receptor was isolated from a woman aged 50 to 60 with alopecia areata. Some clones in this sample may be carry-over from other donors' samples. The CDR3 coding sequence is TGTGCCAGCAGTGTGGGGCGGGACAATGAGCAGTTCTTC. It specifies CASSVGRDNEQFF.